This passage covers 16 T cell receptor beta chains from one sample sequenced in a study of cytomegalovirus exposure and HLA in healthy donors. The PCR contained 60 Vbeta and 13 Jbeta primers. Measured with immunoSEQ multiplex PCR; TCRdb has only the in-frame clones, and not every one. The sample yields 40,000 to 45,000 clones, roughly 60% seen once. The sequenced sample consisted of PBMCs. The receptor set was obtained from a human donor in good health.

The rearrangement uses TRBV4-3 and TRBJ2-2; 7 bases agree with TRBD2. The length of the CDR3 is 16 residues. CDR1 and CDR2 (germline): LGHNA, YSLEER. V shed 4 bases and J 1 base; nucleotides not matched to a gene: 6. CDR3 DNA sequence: TGCGCCAGCAGCCCCCTTGAGCGGGGGAACACCGGGGAGCTGTTTTTT. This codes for CASSPLERGNTGELFF.

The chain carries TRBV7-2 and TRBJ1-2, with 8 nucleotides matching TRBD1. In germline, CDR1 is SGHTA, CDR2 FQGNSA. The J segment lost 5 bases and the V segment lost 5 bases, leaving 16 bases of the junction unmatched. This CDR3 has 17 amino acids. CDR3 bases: TGTGCCAGCAGCCGGGACGGGTATTTGGGACAGGTATATGGCTACACCTTC. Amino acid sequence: CASSRDGYLGQVYGYTF.

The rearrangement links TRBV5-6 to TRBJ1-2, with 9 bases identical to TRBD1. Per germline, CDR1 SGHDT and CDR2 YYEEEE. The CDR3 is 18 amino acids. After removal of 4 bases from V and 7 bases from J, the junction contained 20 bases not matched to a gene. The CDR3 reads CASSLLRPPGQGGLGYTF. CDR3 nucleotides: TGTGCCAGCAGCCTCCTTAGGCCGCCGGGACAGGGAGGTCTTGGCTACACCTTC.

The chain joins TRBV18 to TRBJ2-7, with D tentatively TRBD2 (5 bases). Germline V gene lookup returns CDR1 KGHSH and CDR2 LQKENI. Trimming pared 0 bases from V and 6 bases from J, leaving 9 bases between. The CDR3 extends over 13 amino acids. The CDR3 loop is CASSPPSAGEQYF. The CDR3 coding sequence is TGTGCCAGCTCACCACCGAGCGCGGGCGAGCAGTACTTC.

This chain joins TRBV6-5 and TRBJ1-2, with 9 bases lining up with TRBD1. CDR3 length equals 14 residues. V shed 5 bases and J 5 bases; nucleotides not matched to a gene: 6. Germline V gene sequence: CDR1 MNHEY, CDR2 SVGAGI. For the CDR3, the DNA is TGTGCCAGCAGTCCCGGACAGGGGCTGTATGGCTACACCTTC. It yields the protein CASSPGQGLYGYTF.

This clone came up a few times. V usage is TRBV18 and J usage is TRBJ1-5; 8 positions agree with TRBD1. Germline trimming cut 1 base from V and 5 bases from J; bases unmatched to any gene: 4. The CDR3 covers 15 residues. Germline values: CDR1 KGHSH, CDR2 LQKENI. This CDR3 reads CASSPRTGRDQPQHF. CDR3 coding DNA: TGTGCCAGCTCACCACGGACAGGGCGGGATCAGCCCCAGCATTTT.

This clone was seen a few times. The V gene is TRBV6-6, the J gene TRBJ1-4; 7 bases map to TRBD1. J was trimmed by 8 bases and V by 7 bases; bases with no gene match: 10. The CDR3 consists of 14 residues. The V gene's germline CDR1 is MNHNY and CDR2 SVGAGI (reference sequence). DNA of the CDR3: TGTGCCAGCATTTTGCAGGGGGGCAGGGAAAAACTGTTTTTT. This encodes CASILQGGREKLFF.

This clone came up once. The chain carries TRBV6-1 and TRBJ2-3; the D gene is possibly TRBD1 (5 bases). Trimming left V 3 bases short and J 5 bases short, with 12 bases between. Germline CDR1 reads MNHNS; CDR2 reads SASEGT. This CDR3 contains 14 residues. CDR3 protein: CASSEAGFGDTQYF. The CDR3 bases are TGTGCCAGCAGTGAGGCAGGGTTCGGAGATACGCAGTATTTT.

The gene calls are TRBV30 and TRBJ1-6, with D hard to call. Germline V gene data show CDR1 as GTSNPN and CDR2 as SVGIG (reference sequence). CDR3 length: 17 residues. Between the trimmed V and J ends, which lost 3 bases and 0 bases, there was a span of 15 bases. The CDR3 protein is CAWSLRGSFSYNSPLHF. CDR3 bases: TGTGCCTGGAGCCTCAGAGGGTCCTTCTCCTATAATTCACCCCTCCACTTT.

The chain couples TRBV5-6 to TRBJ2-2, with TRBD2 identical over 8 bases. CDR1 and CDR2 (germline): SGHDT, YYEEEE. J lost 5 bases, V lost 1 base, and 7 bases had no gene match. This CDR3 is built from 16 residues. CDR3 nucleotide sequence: TGTGCCAGCAGCTTGCCCCAGCGGGGGACAACCGGGGAGCTGTTTTTT. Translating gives CASSLPQRGTTGELFF.

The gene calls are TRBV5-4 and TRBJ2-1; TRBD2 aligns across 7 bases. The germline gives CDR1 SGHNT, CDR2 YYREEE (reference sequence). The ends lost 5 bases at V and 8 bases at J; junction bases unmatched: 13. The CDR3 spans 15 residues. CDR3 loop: CASSPLAGRGDEQFF. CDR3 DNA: TGTGCCAGCAGTCCTCTGGCGGGGAGGGGTGATGAGCAGTTCTTC. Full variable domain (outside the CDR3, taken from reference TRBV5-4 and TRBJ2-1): ETGVTQSPTHLIKTRGQQVTLRCSSQSGHNTVSWYQQALGQGPQFIFQYYREEENGRGNFPPRFSGLQFPNYSSELNVNALELDDSALYLCASSPLAGRGDEQFFGPGTRLTVL.

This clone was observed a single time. The CDR3 DNA is TGTGCCAGCAGCTTAGCACTCGATTCACCCCTCCACTTT. As protein: CASSLALDSPLHF. V usage is TRBV11-2 and J usage is TRBJ1-6; D is uncertain. Trimming pared 1 base from V and 8 bases from J, leaving 6 bases between. The CDR3 extends over 13 amino acids. From germline, CDR1 is SGHAT and CDR2 FQNNGV.

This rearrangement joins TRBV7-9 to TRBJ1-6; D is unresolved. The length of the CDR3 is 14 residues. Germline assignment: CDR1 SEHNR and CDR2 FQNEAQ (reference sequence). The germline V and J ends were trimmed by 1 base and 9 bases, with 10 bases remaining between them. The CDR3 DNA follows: TGTGCCAGCAGCTTAGACGGAGGGATTTCACCCCTCCACTTT. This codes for CASSLDGGISPLHF.

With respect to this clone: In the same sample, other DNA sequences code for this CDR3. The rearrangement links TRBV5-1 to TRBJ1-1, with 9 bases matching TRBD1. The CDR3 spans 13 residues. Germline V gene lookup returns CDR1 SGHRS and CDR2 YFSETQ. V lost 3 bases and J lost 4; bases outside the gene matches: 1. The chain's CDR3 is CASSSGQGTEAFF. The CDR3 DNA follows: TGCGCCAGCAGCTCGGGACAGGGCACTGAAGCTTTCTTT.

CDR3 region: CASSVGQGETQYF. The CDR3 nucleotides are TGTGCCAGCAGCGTTGGTCAGGGGGAGACCCAGTACTTC. This rearrangement joins TRBV9 to TRBJ2-5, with D perhaps matching TRBD1 (6 bases). CDR1 is SGDLS and CDR2 is YYNGEE in the germline V gene. The CDR3 loop spans 13 amino acids. Deletions cut 2 bases from V and 5 bases from J, with 10 bases between.

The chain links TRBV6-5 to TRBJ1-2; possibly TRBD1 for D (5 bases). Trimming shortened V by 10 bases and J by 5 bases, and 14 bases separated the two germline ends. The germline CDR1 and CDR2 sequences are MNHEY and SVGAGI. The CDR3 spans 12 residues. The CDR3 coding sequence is TGTGCCACCTCCGCGGGGCTTTATGGCTACACCTTC. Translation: CATSAGLYGYTF.